Below are 24 T cell receptor beta chains sequenced from a single sample in a study of blood T cells in healthy people across ages. A J-beta primer mix and a sample-barcoded 5' primer were used in a second PCR of about 7 to 12 cycles. One entry per CDR3 protein, called by TCRdb with MiXCR from the 5' RACE reads. The repertoire consists of fewer than 1,200,000 distinct CDR3 sequences, with approximately 26% occurring once and the leading ten covering around 0.75%. This same sample was also part of a study on T cells of mothers and their children.

The sample comprised blood. These receptors were collected from a girl aged 2-10 years in good health.

The chain combines TRBV3-1 with TRBJ1-1; D call uncertain. This CDR3 spans 13 amino acids. From germline, CDR1 is LGHDT and CDR2 YNNKEL (reference sequence). V lost 1 base and J lost 10, with 13 bases in between. The CDR3 protein is CASSQGLSIGAFF. CDR3 DNA: TGTGCCAGCAGCCAAGGATTGTCCATTGGAGCTTTCTTT.

This clonotype was recorded a few times. CDR3 residues: CASSLLSGGPDYGYTF. The CDR3 DNA follows: TGTGCCAGCAGCTTATTATCTGGGGGGCCAGACTATGGCTACACCTTC. This chain uses TRBV13 with TRBJ1-2, with D tentatively TRBD1 (6 bases). V gave up 2 bases and J gave up 3 bases, with 16 bases separating them. CDR1 is PRHDT and CDR2 is FYEKMQ in the germline V gene (reference sequence). The CDR3 totals 16 residues.

This clonotype came up a few times. The chain carries TRBV29-1 and TRBJ2-5, with 7 bases identical to TRBD1. The end of the DNA aligns better with TRBJ2-7, so the J call may be wrong. The germline gives CDR1 SQVTM, CDR2 ANQGSEA. The CDR3 extends over 14 amino acids. CDR3 sequence: CSVEGGTVIYEQYF. For the CDR3, the DNA is TGCAGCGTTGAAGGGGGGACAGTAATCTACGAGCAGTACTTC.

This clonotype appeared a few times. The chain uses TRBV7-3 and TRBJ2-7; D not resolved. V shed 6 bases and J shed 13 bases, with 16 bases lying between them. CDR1 SGHTA and CDR2 FQGTGA come from the germline V gene. The CDR3 spans 11 residues. CDR3 coding DNA: TGTGCCAGCAGTTACTTAATCGGTCTCTACTTC. Translated: CASSYLIGLYF.

This clonotype turned up a few times. The gene calls are TRBV27 and TRBJ1-4; 9 nucleotides line up with TRBD1. Germline-derived CDR1 and CDR2 are MNHEY and SMNVEV (reference sequence). V gave up 4 bases and J gave up 8 bases; unmatched junction bases: 11. This CDR3 has 16 amino acids. The CDR3 loop reads CASSSLTGGYVEKLFF. The DNA for the CDR3 is TGTGCCAGCAGTTCCCTGACAGGGGGATATGTAGAAAAACTGTTTTTT.

This clonotype came up once. The chain uses TRBV7-3 and TRBJ2-3, with D maybe TRBD1 (5 bases). The germline V gene encodes CDR1 SGHTA and CDR2 FQGTGA. Trimming took 10 bases from V and 0 from J, leaving 11 bases between them. The CDR3 totals 13 residues. The DNA for the CDR3 is TGTGCCACCAGACAGTCTAGCACAGATACGCAGTATTTT. It codes for CATRQSSTDTQYF.

The rearrangement links TRBV29-1 to TRBJ1-3; D is undetermined. CDR3 size: 13 residues. Looked up from germline, CDR1 is SQVTM and CDR2 is ANQGSEA. Trimming left V 3 bases short and J 8 bases short, with 14 bases between. In DNA form, the CDR3 reads TGCAGCGTTGAGGACGGAAGAAAAGACACCATATATTTT. Amino acids: CSVEDGRKDTIYF.

V and J are TRBV5-4 and TRBJ2-1; D could derive from TRBD1 or TRBD2 (6 bases each). CDR3 size: 17 residues. Germline V gene sequence: CDR1 SGHNT, CDR2 YYREEE (reference sequence). Trimming removed 0 bases at V and 0 bases at J, with 13 bases between. CDR3 nucleotides: TGTGCCAGCAGCTTGGTGAGGGGGGAGAGCTCCTACAATGAGCAGTTCTTC. It specifies CASSLVRGESSYNEQFF.

The gene calls are TRBV4-1 and TRBJ2-1; TRBD1 aligns across 8 bases. The CDR3 runs 17 residues. The V segment lost 4 bases and the J segment 4 bases; nucleotides outside the gene matches: 12. In germline, CDR1 is MGHRA, CDR2 YSYEKL. The CDR3: CASSPEVRTGPYNEQFF. CDR3 bases: TGCGCCAGCAGCCCCGAGGTCAGGACAGGGCCATACAATGAGCAGTTCTTC.

The chain employs TRBV7-2 and TRBJ2-5, with no clear D. Per germline, CDR1 SGHTA and CDR2 FQGNSA. V was clipped by 6 bases and J by 5 bases, with 13 bases between them. The CDR3 spans 13 residues. The CDR3: CASRQSPEETQYF. CDR3 in DNA: TGTGCCAGCAGACAGAGTCCCGAGGAGACCCAGTACTTC.

The CDR3 sequence: CASSLGTGELNTEAFF. For the CDR3, the DNA is TGCGCCAGCAGCCTTGGTACAGGCGAACTTAACACTGAAGCTTTCTTT. This chain uses TRBV5-1 with TRBJ1-1; maybe TRBD1 (5 bases). The CDR3 extends over 16 amino acids. V lost 4 bases to trimming and J lost 2 bases, with 18 bases between them. The V gene's germline CDR1 is SGHRS and CDR2 YFSETQ.

This clonotype was counted only a few times. The chain uses TRBV4-3 and TRBJ2-5, with TRBD2 matching 11 bases. The DNA end lines up better with TRBJ2-1; the J call may be wrong. Germline CDR1 and CDR2: LGHNA and YSLEER. The CDR3 loop spans 17 amino acids. CDR3 in amino acids: CASSQASSGGAILEQFF. The DNA of the CDR3 is TGCGCCAGCAGCCAGGCTAGTAGCGGGGGGGCTATCTTGGAGCAGTTCTTC.

The J gene is TRBJ2-1, the V gene TRBV27; 7 nucleotides match TRBD2. V shed 2 bases, J shed 6 bases, and the junction held 7 bases outside the gene matches. Germline values: CDR1 MNHEY, CDR2 SMNVEV (reference sequence). The CDR3 is 15 amino acids. In DNA, the CDR3 is TGTGCCAGCAGTTTACTGGGCGGACTAGGCAATGAGCAGTTCTTC. Amino acid sequence: CASSLLGGLGNEQFF.

The rearrangement uses TRBV29-1 and TRBJ1-2; D is undetermined. Trimming shortened V by 1 base and J by 5 bases, and 5 bases separated the two germline ends. CDR1 and CDR2 (germline): SQVTM, ANQGSEA. The CDR3 extends over 11 amino acids. The CDR3 reads CSVEAAYGYTF. The CDR3 DNA follows: TGCAGCGTTGAAGCGGCATATGGCTACACCTTC.

The rearrangement uses TRBV5-1 and TRBJ2-5, with 7 bases fitting TRBD2. CDR3 length: 15 residues. V dropped 3 bases and J dropped 5; count of bases not matched to a gene: 10. Germline V gene data show CDR1 as SGHRS and CDR2 as YFSETQ. This CDR3 reads CASSSALAGVETQYF. The CDR3 nucleotides read TGCGCCAGCAGCTCCGCGTTGGCGGGAGTTGAGACCCAGTACTTC.

J is TRBJ2-5 and V is TRBV2; 7 bases agree with TRBD2. CDR1 and CDR2 from the germline V gene are SNHLY and FYNNEI. This CDR3 contains 16 residues. J gave up 5 bases and V 10 bases, and 19 bases lay outside the gene matches. CDR3 sequence reads: CATSPGGLGSGETQYF. Written as DNA, the CDR3 is TGTGCCACGTCGCCGGGAGGACTCGGCAGCGGGGAGACCCAGTACTTC.

The chain has TRBV7-8 and TRBJ1-1; D gene unclear. The CDR3 is 13 residues long. Trimming removed 5 bases at V and 3 bases at J, with 10 bases between. Germline loops: CDR1 SGHVS, CDR2 FQNEAQ. CDR3 nucleotide sequence: TGTGCCAGCAGCCTTCCCCCTTACACTGAAGCTTTCTTT. It is translated as CASSLPPYTEAFF.

The chain carries TRBV28 and TRBJ2-3; 11 nucleotides agree with TRBD2. This CDR3 is built from 14 residues. The V and J ends lost 3 bases and 6 bases, in that order; junction bases with no gene match: 2. Germline CDR1 and CDR2: MDHEN and SYDVKM. The CDR3 protein is CASSFSGRGDTQYF. CDR3 nucleotides: TGTGCCAGCAGTTTTAGCGGGAGGGGCGATACGCAGTATTTT.

In its sample, this clonotype was seen a few times. The chain employs TRBV7-2 and TRBJ2-1; D remains ambiguous. The J call is uncertain, as TRBJ2-5 better fits the DNA end. The CDR3 consists of 14 residues. Germline lookup yields CDR1 SGHTA and CDR2 FQGNSA. As DNA, the CDR3 is TGTGCCAGCAGCTTATATGTTAGTCGGGAGACCCAGTACTTC. This translates into CASSLYVSRETQYF.

This clonotype was observed a handful of times. The chain has TRBV28 and TRBJ2-2; D uncertain. Trimming stripped 4 bases from V and 1 base from J, with 16 bases between. CDR1 and CDR2 (germline): MDHEN, SYDVKM. The CDR3 extends over 17 amino acids. CDR3 bases: TGTGCCAGCAGTTCCTCTCTAGACACCCTGAACACCGGGGAGCTGTTTTTT. Translation: CASSSSLDTLNTGELFF. Complete variable domain (other parts from reference TRBV28 and TRBJ2-2): DVKVTQSSRYLVKRTGEKVFLECVQDMDHENMFWYRQDPGLGLRLIYFSYDVKMKEKGDIPEGYSVSREKKERFSLILESASTNQTSMYLCASSSSLDTLNTGELFFGEGSRLTVL.

The chain joins TRBV5-6 to TRBJ1-4, with 8 positions matching TRBD1. CDR3 size: 15 residues. CDR1 SGHDT and CDR2 YYEEEE come from the germline V gene. V was clipped by 3 bases and J by 8 bases; unmatched bases: 9. The CDR3 DNA follows: TGTGCCAGCAGCTACGACAGGGGTCGAGGGGAAAAACTGTTTTTT. This encodes CASSYDRGRGEKLFF.

The chain links TRBV7-8 to TRBJ2-3; no clear D gene. Germline V lookup: CDR1 SGHVS, CDR2 FQNEAQ. The CDR3 covers 13 residues. The ends were cut back, 0 bases at V and 6 bases at J, with 7 bases in the middle. This chain's CDR3 is CASSLAWSDTQYF. The CDR3, as DNA: TGTGCCAGCAGCTTAGCCTGGTCGGATACGCAGTATTTT. The full variable domain, its missing parts supplied by reference TRBV7-8 and TRBJ2-3, is GAGVSQSPRYKVAKRGQDVALRCDPISGHVSLFWYQQALGQGPEFLTYFQNEAQLDKSGLPSDRFFAERPEGSVSTLKIQRTQQEDSAVYLCASSLAWSDTQYFGPGTRLTVL.

The rearrangement uses TRBV5-1 and TRBJ2-1, with 9 nucleotides matching TRBD1. The CDR3 is made up of 16 amino acids. Germline lookup yields CDR1 SGHRS and CDR2 YFSETQ. The V and J ends lost 0 bases and 6 bases, in that order; junction bases with no gene match: 7. The CDR3 sequence is CASSLEGTGTLNEQFF. CDR3 nucleotides: TGCGCCAGCAGCTTGGAGGGGACAGGGACTCTCAATGAGCAGTTCTTC.

The chain joins TRBV20-1 to TRBJ2-5; no clear D. Germline loops: CDR1 DFQATT, CDR2 SNEGSKA (reference sequence). This CDR3 comprises 11 residues. Trimming cost V 4 bases and J 8 bases, with 11 bases left between them. CDR3 nucleotides: TGCAGTGCTACACAACCACCTACCCAGTACTTC. It yields the protein CSATQPPTQYF.